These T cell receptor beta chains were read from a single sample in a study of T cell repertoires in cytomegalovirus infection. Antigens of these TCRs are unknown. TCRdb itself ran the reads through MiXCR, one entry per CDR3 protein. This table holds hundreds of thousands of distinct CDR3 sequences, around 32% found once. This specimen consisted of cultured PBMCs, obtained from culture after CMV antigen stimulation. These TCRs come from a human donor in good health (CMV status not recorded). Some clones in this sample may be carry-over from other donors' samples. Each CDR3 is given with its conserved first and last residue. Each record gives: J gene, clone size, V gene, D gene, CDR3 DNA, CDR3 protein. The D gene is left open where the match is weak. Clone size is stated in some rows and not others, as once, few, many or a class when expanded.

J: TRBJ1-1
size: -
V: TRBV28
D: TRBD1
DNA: TGTGCCAGCAACCACAGGGGCATAGTGAACACTGAAGCTTTCTTT
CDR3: CASNHRGIVNTEAFF

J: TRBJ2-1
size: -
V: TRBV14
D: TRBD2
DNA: TGTGCCAGCAGCCGGCCCCTAGCGGGAATCAATGAGCAGTTCTTC
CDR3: CASSRPLAGINEQFF

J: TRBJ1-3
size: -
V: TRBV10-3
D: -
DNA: TGTGCCATCAGTGATCAACCCCCGTTCCCCTCTGGAAACACCATATATTTT
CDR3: CAISDQPPFPSGNTIYF

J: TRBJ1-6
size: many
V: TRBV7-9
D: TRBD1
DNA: TGTGCCAGCAGCTTTGGCCGGACGGGACAGGGGAATTCACCCCTCCACTTT
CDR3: CASSFGRTGQGNSPLHF

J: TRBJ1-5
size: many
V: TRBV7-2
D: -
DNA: TGTGCCAGCAGCCTCCTTAGGGGGGGTGGTCAGCCCCAGCATTTT
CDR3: CASSLLRGGGQPQHF

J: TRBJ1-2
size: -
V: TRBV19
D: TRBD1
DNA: TGTGCCACACGACAGGGGACTAACTATGGCTACACCTTC
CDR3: CATRQGTNYGYTF

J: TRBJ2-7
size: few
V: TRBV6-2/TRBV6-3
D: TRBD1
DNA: TGTGCCAGCAGAAGACAGGGGATCAACGAGCAGTACTTC
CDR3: CASRRQGINEQYF

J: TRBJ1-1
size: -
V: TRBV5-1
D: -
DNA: TGCGCCAGCAGCTACTCGTTGGGCACTGAAGCTTTATTT
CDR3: CASSYSLGTEALF

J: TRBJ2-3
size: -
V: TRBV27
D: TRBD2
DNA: TGTGCCAGCGGGCCAGCGGGGGGGCCGAACGCAGATACGCAGTATTTT
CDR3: CASGPAGGPNADTQYF

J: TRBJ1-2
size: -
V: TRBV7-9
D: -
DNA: TGTGCCAGCAGCCCCGCCGTAGCTGACTATGGCTACACCTTC
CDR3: CASSPAVADYGYTF

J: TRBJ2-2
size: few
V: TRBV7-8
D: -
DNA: TGTGCCAGCAGCGCGAGCACAGGGACCGCCGGGGAGCTGTTTTTT
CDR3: CASSASTGTAGELFF

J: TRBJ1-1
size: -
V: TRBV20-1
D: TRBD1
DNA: TGCAGTGCAGGGACAGGGTTGAACACTGAAGCTTTCTTT
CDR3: CSAGTGLNTEAFF

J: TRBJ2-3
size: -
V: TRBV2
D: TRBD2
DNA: TGTGCCAGCAGTTTCGGACTAGCGGCTTTGGCAGATACGCAGTATTTT
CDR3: CASSFGLAALADTQYF

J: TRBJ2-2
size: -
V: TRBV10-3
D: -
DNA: TGTGCCATCAGCCGGCCCGACGGGGAGCTGTTTTTT
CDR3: CAISRPDGELFF

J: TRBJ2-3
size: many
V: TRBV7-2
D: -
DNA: TGTGCCAGCAGCTTGTCGGCGCCTATCTCTGATACGCAGTATTTT
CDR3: CASSLSAPISDTQYF

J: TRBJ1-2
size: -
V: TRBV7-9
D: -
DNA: TGTGCCAGCAGCCCAAATGGGGGGCCCCCCTATGGCTACACCTTC
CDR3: CASSPNGGPPYGYTF

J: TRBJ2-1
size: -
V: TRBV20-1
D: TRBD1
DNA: TGCAGTGCTCCGGGACAGGGCCGGAGTGAGCAGTTCTTC
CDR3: CSAPGQGRSEQFF

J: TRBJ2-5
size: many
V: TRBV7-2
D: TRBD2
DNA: TGTGCCAGCAGCCCGGGACTAGCGGGAGGAACCAGCTTC
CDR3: CASSPGLAGGTSF

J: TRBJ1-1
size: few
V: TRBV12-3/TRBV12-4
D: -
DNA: TGTGCCAGCAGTCAAAACAGGGCGGACACTGAAGCTTTCTTT
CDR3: CASSQNRADTEAFF

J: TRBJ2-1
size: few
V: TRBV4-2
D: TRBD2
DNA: TGTGCCAGCAGCCGGAGTAGCGGGGGGGACACCGGTGAGCAGTTCTTC
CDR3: CASSRSSGGDTGEQFF

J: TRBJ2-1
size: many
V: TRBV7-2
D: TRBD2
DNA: TGTGCCAGCAGCCGTCAGCGGGGTATCAATGAGCAGTTCTTC
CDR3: CASSRQRGINEQFF

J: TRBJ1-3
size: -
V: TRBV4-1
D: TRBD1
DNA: TGCGCCAGCAGCCTTGTCGCGGCGACAGGGGGGGGAACTGGAAACACCATATATTTT
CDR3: CASSLVAATGGGTGNTIYF

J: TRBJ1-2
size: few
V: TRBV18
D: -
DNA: TGTGCCAGCTCACCAGGCAGCCAATATGGCTACACCTTC
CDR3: CASSPGSQYGYTF

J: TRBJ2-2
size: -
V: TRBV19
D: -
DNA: TGTGCCAGTAAAGTGGGGAACACCGGGGAGCTGTTTTTT
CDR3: CASKVGNTGELFF

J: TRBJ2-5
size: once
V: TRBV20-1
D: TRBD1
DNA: TGCAGTGCCCTGGCAGGGGGAGAGACCCAGTACTTC
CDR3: CSALAGGETQYF

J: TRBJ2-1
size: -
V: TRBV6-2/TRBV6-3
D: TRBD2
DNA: TGTGCCAGCAAACTAGCGGGTAACGACAATGAGCAGTTCTTC
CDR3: CASKLAGNDNEQFF

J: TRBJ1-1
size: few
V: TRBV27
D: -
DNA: TGTGCCAGCAGTCGCCCGAACACTGAAGCTTTCTTT
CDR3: CASSRPNTEAFF